This is a list of T cell receptor beta chains from one sample in a study of shared clonotypes between healthy human individuals. Method: immunoSEQ multiplex PCR; TCRdb's copy keeps in-frame clones and lacks some. The sample has about 2,100,000 clones; about 92% are singletons. The sequenced sample was naive CD8+ T cells from PBMCs. The receptor set was obtained from a man younger than 35 in good health. Some clones in this sample may be carry-over from other donors' samples. CDR3s include the opening cysteine and the closing phenylalanine or tryptophan. The D gene is left open where the match is weak. Where a row states a size, it is once, few, many or the class of an expanded clone; other rows omit it.

clone size: NA; V gene: TRBV4-3; J gene: TRBJ2-7; D gene: NA; CDR3 DNA: TGCGCCAGCAGCCAAGATCTAGGCAGCTACGAGCAGTACTTC; CDR3 protein: CASSQDLGSYEQYF
clone size: NA; V gene: TRBV6-1; J gene: TRBJ2-7; D gene: NA; CDR3 DNA: TGTGCCAGCAGTCCCCCACCCCAGGGAGGTGAGCAGTACTTC; CDR3 protein: CASSPPPQGGEQYF
clone size: NA; V gene: TRBV9; J gene: TRBJ2-1; D gene: TRBD2; CDR3 DNA: TGTGCCAGCAGCGACCCAGTAGGGACTACGTTCTTC; CDR3 protein: CASSDPVGTTFF
clone size: NA; V gene: TRBV27; J gene: TRBJ1-2; D gene: NA; CDR3 DNA: TGTGCCAGCAGTTTATCGGCCCCTCTGGCGGCAGGGTTGGGCTACACCTTC; CDR3 protein: CASSLSAPLAAGLGYTF
clone size: NA; V gene: TRBV7-3; J gene: TRBJ2-6; D gene: TRBD1; CDR3 DNA: TGTGCCAGCAGCTCCCTGACAGGGGCCGGGGCCAACGTCCTGACTTTC; CDR3 protein: CASSSLTGAGANVLTF
clone size: NA; V gene: TRBV27; J gene: TRBJ2-7; D gene: NA; CDR3 DNA: TGTGCCAGCAAGACCTTAGACAGGAGATCCTACGAGCAGTACTTC; CDR3 protein: CASKTLDRRSYEQYF
clone size: NA; V gene: TRBV7-9; J gene: TRBJ2-5; D gene: NA; CDR3 DNA: TGTGCCAGCAGCCCAGGAGGAGCAGGGTTGGAGACCCAGTACTTC; CDR3 protein: CASSPGGAGLETQYF
clone size: NA; V gene: TRBV27; J gene: TRBJ2-1; D gene: TRBD2; CDR3 DNA: TGTGCCAGCAGTAAACTAGCGGGAGGGCCATATTCCAATGAGCAGTTCTTC; CDR3 protein: CASSKLAGGPYSNEQFF
clone size: NA; V gene: TRBV5-4; J gene: TRBJ1-1; D gene: NA; CDR3 DNA: TGTGCCAGCAGCCCCCTCACGGGCACTGAAGCTTTCTTT; CDR3 protein: CASSPLTGTEAFF
clone size: NA; V gene: TRBV29-1; J gene: TRBJ2-2; D gene: TRBD2; CDR3 DNA: TGCAGCGTGTCCCTAGCGGGAGAGGGTACCGGGGAGCTGTTTTTT; CDR3 protein: CSVSLAGEGTGELFF
clone size: NA; V gene: TRBV11-2; J gene: TRBJ2-1; D gene: TRBD2; CDR3 DNA: TGTGCCAGCAGCTTGGGGCTAGCGGGAGGATGGAATGAGCAGTTCTTC; CDR3 protein: CASSLGLAGGWNEQFF
clone size: NA; V gene: TRBV27; J gene: TRBJ2-7; D gene: NA; CDR3 DNA: TGTGCCAGCAGTTCCACAGGTCCATGGGACTACGAGCAGTACTTC; CDR3 protein: CASSSTGPWDYEQYF
clone size: NA; V gene: TRBV7-6; J gene: TRBJ2-1; D gene: TRBD2; CDR3 DNA: TGTGCCAGCAGCTCTTTACCCCCTCTCGGGAGGGCCGGGTCCTACAATGAGCAGTTCTTC; CDR3 protein: CASSSLPPLGRAGSYNEQFF
clone size: once; V gene: TRBV9; J gene: TRBJ2-2; D gene: NA; CDR3 DNA: TGTGCCAGCAGCGTCGGTGGGGCGCCCCCGGGAGCGACCGGGGAGCTGTTTTTT; CDR3 protein: CASSVGGAPPGATGELFF
clone size: NA; V gene: TRBV5-1; J gene: TRBJ2-3; D gene: TRBD1; CDR3 DNA: TGCGCCAGCAGCTTACCGACAGGGGCAGGTAAAGATACGCAGTATTTT; CDR3 protein: CASSLPTGAGKDTQYF
clone size: NA; V gene: TRBV19; J gene: TRBJ2-7; D gene: TRBD1; CDR3 DNA: TGTGCCAGTAGTGTCCGGGACAGGGGTTACGAGCAGTACTTC; CDR3 protein: CASSVRDRGYEQYF
clone size: once; V gene: TRBV19; J gene: TRBJ2-7; D gene: NA; CDR3 DNA: TGTGCCAGTCACGGACAGGAGGGCTACAACGAGCAGTACTTC; CDR3 protein: CASHGQEGYNEQYF
clone size: NA; V gene: TRBV4-1; J gene: TRBJ1-3; D gene: NA; CDR3 DNA: TGCGCCAGCAGCCGAAAGATAGGGGCTTTTGGAAACACCATATATTTT; CDR3 protein: CASSRKIGAFGNTIYF
clone size: NA; V gene: TRBV4-1; J gene: TRBJ1-1; D gene: NA; CDR3 DNA: TGCGCCAGCAGCCAAGCCACAGGGACCAGGAACACTGAAGCTTTCTTT; CDR3 protein: CASSQATGTRNTEAFF
clone size: NA; V gene: TRBV9; J gene: TRBJ2-3; D gene: NA; CDR3 DNA: TGTGCCAGCAGCGTAGTAGGGGGTTGGACAGATACGCAGTATTTT; CDR3 protein: CASSVVGGWTDTQYF
clone size: NA; V gene: TRBV4-3; J gene: TRBJ1-2; D gene: NA; CDR3 DNA: TGCGCCAGCAGCCAAAACTACAGGGCTGAGAGCTATGGCTACACCTTC; CDR3 protein: CASSQNYRAESYGYTF
clone size: NA; V gene: TRBV4-1; J gene: TRBJ1-5; D gene: NA; CDR3 DNA: TGCGCCAGCAGCCAAGATTGGGGGCCACAGCCCCAGCATTTT; CDR3 protein: CASSQDWGPQPQHF
clone size: NA; V gene: TRBV18; J gene: TRBJ2-1; D gene: NA; CDR3 DNA: TGTGCCAGCTCACCACCTTACGGAGCCGGGGATGAGCAGTTCTTC; CDR3 protein: CASSPPYGAGDEQFF
clone size: NA; V gene: TRBV5-4; J gene: TRBJ1-1; D gene: TRBD1; CDR3 DNA: TGTGCCAGCAGCACTCAGGGGGCCGCTGAAGCTTTCTTT; CDR3 protein: CASSTQGAAEAFF
clone size: NA; V gene: TRBV13; J gene: TRBJ2-1; D gene: TRBD2; CDR3 DNA: TGTGCCAGCAGCCCCAGGGGACTAGCGGAATACAATGAGCAGTTCTTC; CDR3 protein: CASSPRGLAEYNEQFF
clone size: NA; V gene: TRBV6-5; J gene: TRBJ1-1; D gene: NA; CDR3 DNA: TGTGCCAGCAGCTGGGGTGGGAACACTGAAGCTTTCTTT; CDR3 protein: CASSWGGNTEAFF
clone size: NA; V gene: TRBV7-6; J gene: TRBJ2-5; D gene: NA; CDR3 DNA: TGTGCCAGCAGCTTAGTCGAGGGATGGGAGACCCAGTACTTC; CDR3 protein: CASSLVEGWETQYF
clone size: NA; V gene: TRBV6-1; J gene: TRBJ2-4; D gene: NA; CDR3 DNA: TGTGCCAGCAGTGATGAAAGATTTTTAGCCAAAAACATTCAGTACTTC; CDR3 protein: CASSDERFLAKNIQYF
clone size: NA; V gene: TRBV28; J gene: TRBJ1-4; D gene: TRBD1; CDR3 DNA: TGTGCCAGCAGAGGATGGACAGGATTTAATGAAAAACTGTTTTTT; CDR3 protein: CASRGWTGFNEKLFF
clone size: NA; V gene: TRBV4-1; J gene: TRBJ2-1; D gene: TRBD1; CDR3 DNA: TGCGCCAGCAGCCAAGTTACGAGGACAGGGGGGAATGAGCAGTTCTTC; CDR3 protein: CASSQVTRTGGNEQFF
clone size: NA; V gene: TRBV19; J gene: TRBJ2-3; D gene: NA; CDR3 DNA: TGTGCCAGTAGTGGAGATACGCAGTATTTT; CDR3 protein: CASSGDTQYF
clone size: NA; V gene: TRBV5-8; J gene: TRBJ2-7; D gene: NA; CDR3 DNA: TGTGCCAGCAGCTTCAGGACGGTTACTTCGATGGGGAATGGAGTCTTC; CDR3 protein: CASSFRTVTSMGNGVF
clone size: NA; V gene: TRBV19; J gene: TRBJ1-2; D gene: TRBD1; CDR3 DNA: TGTGCCAGTAGTCCGACAGGGTTTGAGAACTATGGCTACACCTTC; CDR3 protein: CASSPTGFENYGYTF
clone size: NA; V gene: TRBV14; J gene: TRBJ2-2; D gene: TRBD1; CDR3 DNA: TGTGCCAGCAGCCAATTCAGGGGGCTCGGCACCGGGGAGCTGTTTTTT; CDR3 protein: CASSQFRGLGTGELFF
clone size: once; V gene: TRBV27; J gene: TRBJ1-2; D gene: TRBD1; CDR3 DNA: TGTGCCAGCAGTTCCTCGGGACAGATCTATGGCTACACCTTC; CDR3 protein: CASSSSGQIYGYTF
clone size: NA; V gene: TRBV5-1; J gene: TRBJ2-5; D gene: NA; CDR3 DNA: TGCGCCAGCAGCTTGGGGACCGGGTTGGCAGAGACCCAGTACTTC; CDR3 protein: CASSLGTGLAETQYF
clone size: NA; V gene: TRBV28; J gene: TRBJ2-2; D gene: NA; CDR3 DNA: TGTGCCAGCAGATCTAACACCGGGGAGCTGTTTTTT; CDR3 protein: CASRSNTGELFF
clone size: few; V gene: TRBV10-1; J gene: TRBJ1-1; D gene: NA; CDR3 DNA: TGCGCCAGCAGTGAGTCGTTTGGAGGTGGCACTGAAGCTTTCTTT; CDR3 protein: CASSESFGGGTEAFF
clone size: NA; V gene: TRBV27; J gene: TRBJ2-1; D gene: TRBD2; CDR3 DNA: TGTGCCAGCATCCCGACTAGCGGGAGCAATGAGCAGTTCTTC; CDR3 protein: CASIPTSGSNEQFF
clone size: NA; V gene: TRBV15; J gene: TRBJ2-3; D gene: TRBD1; CDR3 DNA: TGTGCCACCAGCAGGGCTGGACAGGGGGTTTTCCTTCTCACAGATACGCAGTATTTT; CDR3 protein: CATSRAGQGVFLLTDTQYF
clone size: NA; V gene: TRBV7-9; J gene: TRBJ2-7; D gene: NA; CDR3 DNA: TGTGCCAGCAGCCAAGGATGGGGGAACGAGCAGTACTTC; CDR3 protein: CASSQGWGNEQYF
clone size: NA; V gene: TRBV25-1; J gene: TRBJ2-2; D gene: NA; CDR3 DNA: TGTGCCAGCAGTGCCAGGAAAGGGACTGTCACCGGGGAGCTGTTTTTT; CDR3 protein: CASSARKGTVTGELFF
clone size: NA; V gene: TRBV7-6; J gene: TRBJ2-7; D gene: TRBD1; CDR3 DNA: TGTGCCAGCAGCTCGCCGGGACAGGCCCTCGAGCAGTACTTC; CDR3 protein: CASSSPGQALEQYF
clone size: NA; V gene: TRBV4-3; J gene: TRBJ2-3; D gene: NA; CDR3 DNA: TGCGCCAGCAGGGAACTAGCATCTAGCACAGATACGCAGTATTTT; CDR3 protein: CASRELASSTDTQYF
clone size: NA; V gene: TRBV11-2; J gene: TRBJ2-5; D gene: TRBD1; CDR3 DNA: TGTGCCAGCAGCGTCTCACAGGGGGCCGAAGAGACCCAGTACTTC; CDR3 protein: CASSVSQGAEETQYF
clone size: NA; V gene: TRBV11-1; J gene: TRBJ1-2; D gene: NA; CDR3 DNA: TGTGCCAGCAGGAACCAACGAAACTATGGCTACACCTTC; CDR3 protein: CASRNQRNYGYTF
clone size: NA; V gene: TRBV27; J gene: TRBJ2-1; D gene: NA; CDR3 DNA: TGTGCCAGCAGTTTCCCCGCCCGGGGGTACAATGAGCAGTTCTTC; CDR3 protein: CASSFPARGYNEQFF
clone size: NA; V gene: TRBV9; J gene: TRBJ2-3; D gene: NA; CDR3 DNA: TGTGCCAGCAGCGTAGGACGGAAAATCACAGATACGCAGTATTTT; CDR3 protein: CASSVGRKITDTQYF
clone size: NA; V gene: TRBV19; J gene: TRBJ2-5; D gene: TRBD2; CDR3 DNA: TGTGCCAGTAGTGCCTTAGGTAGCGGGAGGCCCCAAGAGACCCAGTACTTC; CDR3 protein: CASSALGSGRPQETQYF